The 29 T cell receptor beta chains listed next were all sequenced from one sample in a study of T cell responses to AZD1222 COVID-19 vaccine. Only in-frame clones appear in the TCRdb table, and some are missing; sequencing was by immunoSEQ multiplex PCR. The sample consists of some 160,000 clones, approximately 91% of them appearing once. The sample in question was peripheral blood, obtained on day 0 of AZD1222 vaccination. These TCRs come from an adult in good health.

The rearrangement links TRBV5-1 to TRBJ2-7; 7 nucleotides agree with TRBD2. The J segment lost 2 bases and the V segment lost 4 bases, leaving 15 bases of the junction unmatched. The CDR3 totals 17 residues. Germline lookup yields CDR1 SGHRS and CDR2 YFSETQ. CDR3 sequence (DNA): TGCGCCAGCAGCATACTAGGTGGGGGAGGGCCACCCTACGAGCAGTACTTC. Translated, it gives CASSILGGGGPPYEQYF.

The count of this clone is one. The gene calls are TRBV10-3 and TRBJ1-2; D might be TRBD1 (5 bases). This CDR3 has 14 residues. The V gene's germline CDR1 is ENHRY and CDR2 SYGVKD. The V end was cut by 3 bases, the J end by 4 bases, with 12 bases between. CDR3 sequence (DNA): TGTGCCATCAGTGAAGGCAGGGATGGCTATGGCTACACCTTC. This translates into CAISEGRDGYGYTF.

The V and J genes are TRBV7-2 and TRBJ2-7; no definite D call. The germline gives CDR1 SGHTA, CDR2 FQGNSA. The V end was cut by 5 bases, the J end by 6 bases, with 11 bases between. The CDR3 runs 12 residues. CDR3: CASSPSFGEQYF. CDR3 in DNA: TGTGCCAGCAGCCCCTCCTTTGGCGAGCAGTACTTC.

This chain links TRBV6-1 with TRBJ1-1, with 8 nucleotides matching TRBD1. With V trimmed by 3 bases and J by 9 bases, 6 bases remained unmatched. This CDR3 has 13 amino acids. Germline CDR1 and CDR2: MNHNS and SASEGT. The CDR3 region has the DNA TGTGCCAGCAGTGAGGGACAGGTTGTTAAAGCTTTCTTT. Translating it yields CASSEGQVVKAFF.

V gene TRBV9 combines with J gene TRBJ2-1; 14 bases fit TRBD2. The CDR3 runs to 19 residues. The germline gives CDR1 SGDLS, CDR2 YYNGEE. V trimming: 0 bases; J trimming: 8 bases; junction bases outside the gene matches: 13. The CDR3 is CASSVVGLAGGESKDEQFF. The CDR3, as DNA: TGTGCCAGCAGCGTAGTAGGACTAGCGGGAGGTGAATCAAAAGATGAGCAGTTCTTC.

The chain's CDR3 is CASSSGRENYGYTF. CDR3 nucleotide sequence: TGTGCCAGCAGCTCAGGACGGGAAAACTATGGCTACACCTTC. The rearrangement joins TRBV7-3 to TRBJ1-2; no clear D gene. The CDR3 runs 14 residues. V was clipped by 4 bases and J by 2 bases, with 11 bases between them. CDR1 SGHTA and CDR2 FQGTGA come from the germline V gene.

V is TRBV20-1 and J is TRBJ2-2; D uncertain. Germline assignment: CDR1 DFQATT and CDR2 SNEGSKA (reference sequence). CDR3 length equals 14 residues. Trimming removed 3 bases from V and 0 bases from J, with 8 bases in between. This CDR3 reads CSASRTANTGELFF. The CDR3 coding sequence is TGCAGTGCTAGTAGGACGGCGAACACCGGGGAGCTGTTTTTT.

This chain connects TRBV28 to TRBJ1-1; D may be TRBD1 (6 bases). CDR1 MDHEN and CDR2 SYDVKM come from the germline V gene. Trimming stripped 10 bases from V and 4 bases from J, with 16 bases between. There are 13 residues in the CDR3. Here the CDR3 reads CAISRGGGTEAFF. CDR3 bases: TGTGCCATTTCCAGGGGCGGTGGCACTGAAGCTTTCTTT.

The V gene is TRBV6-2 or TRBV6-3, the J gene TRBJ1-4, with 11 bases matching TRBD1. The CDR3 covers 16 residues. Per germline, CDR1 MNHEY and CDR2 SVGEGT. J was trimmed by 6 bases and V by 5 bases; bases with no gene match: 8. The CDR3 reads CASSRRDRGRDEKLFF. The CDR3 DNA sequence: TGTGCCAGCAGTCGGCGGGACAGGGGGAGAGATGAAAAACTGTTTTTT.

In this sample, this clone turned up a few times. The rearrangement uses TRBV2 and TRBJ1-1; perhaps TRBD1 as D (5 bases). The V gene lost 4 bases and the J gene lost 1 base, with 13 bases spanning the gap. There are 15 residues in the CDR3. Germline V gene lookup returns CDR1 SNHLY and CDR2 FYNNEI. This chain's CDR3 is CASSGLAGPNTEAFF. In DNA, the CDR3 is TGTGCCAGCAGTGGGTTAGCAGGGCCGAACACTGAAGCTTTCTTT.

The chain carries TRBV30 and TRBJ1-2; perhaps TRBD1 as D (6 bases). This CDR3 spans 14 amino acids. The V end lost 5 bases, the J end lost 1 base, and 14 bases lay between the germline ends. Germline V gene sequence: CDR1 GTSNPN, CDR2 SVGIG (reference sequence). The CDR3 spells CAWGQGTGNYGYTF. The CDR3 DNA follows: TGTGCCTGGGGGCAGGGGACCGGTAACTATGGCTACACCTTC.

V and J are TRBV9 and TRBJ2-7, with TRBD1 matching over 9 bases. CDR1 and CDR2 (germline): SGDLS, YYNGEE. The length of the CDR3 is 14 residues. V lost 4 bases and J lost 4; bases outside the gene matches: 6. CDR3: CASSLGQGEYEQYF. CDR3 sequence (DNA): TGTGCCAGCAGCTTGGGACAGGGAGAGTACGAGCAGTACTTC.

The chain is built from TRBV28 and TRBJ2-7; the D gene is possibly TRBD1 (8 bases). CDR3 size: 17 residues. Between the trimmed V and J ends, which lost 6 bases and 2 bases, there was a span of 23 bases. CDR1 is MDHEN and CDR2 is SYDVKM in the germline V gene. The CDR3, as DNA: TGTGCCAGCAGACTTTGGGGAGGGCAGGGGGCCACCTACGAGCAGTACTTC. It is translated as CASRLWGGQGATYEQYF.

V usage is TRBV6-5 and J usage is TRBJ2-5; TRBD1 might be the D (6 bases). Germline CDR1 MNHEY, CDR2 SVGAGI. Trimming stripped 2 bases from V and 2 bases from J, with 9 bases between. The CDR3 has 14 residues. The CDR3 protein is CASSYGGRQETQYF. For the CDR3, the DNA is TGTGCCAGCAGTTACGGGGGCAGGCAAGAGACCCAGTACTTC.

CDR3 loop: CASSQDPYDMSGYGYTF. CDR3 nucleotide sequence: TGTGCCAGCAGCCAAGACCCCTACGACATGTCGGGCTATGGCTACACCTTC. This chain links TRBV3-1 (or the pseudogene TRBV3-2) with TRBJ1-2; D not resolved. This CDR3 spans 17 amino acids. Germline-derived CDR1 and CDR2 are LGHDT and YNNKEL (reference sequence). Deletions cut 0 bases from V and 4 bases from J, with 18 bases between.

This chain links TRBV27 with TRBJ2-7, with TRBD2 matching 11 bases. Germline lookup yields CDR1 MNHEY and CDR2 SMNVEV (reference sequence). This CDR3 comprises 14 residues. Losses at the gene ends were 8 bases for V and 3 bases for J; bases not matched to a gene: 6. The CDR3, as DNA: TGTGCCAGCGCCACTAGCGGGAGTATCTACGAGCAGTACTTC. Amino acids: CASATSGSIYEQYF.

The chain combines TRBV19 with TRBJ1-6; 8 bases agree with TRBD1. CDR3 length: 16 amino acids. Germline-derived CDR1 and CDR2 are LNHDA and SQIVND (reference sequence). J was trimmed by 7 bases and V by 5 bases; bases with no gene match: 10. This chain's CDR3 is CASSVASGTGNSPLHF. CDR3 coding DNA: TGTGCCAGTAGTGTGGCCTCCGGGACAGGAAATTCACCCCTCCACTTT.

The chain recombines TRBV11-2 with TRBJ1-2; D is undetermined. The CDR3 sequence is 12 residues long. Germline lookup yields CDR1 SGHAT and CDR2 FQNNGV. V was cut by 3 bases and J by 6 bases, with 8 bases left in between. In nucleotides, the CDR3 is TGTGCCAGCAGCTTCCAGAGGGATGGCTACACCTTC. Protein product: CASSFQRDGYTF.

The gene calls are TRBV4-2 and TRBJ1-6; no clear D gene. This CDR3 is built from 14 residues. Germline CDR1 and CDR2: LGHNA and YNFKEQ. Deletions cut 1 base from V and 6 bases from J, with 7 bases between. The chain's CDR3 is CASSQVRSNSPLHF. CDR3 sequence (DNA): TGTGCCAGCAGCCAAGTTCGAAGTAATTCACCCCTCCACTTT.

The CDR3 DNA reads as TGTGCCAGCAGCTCCCGGGACAGGGGTTATGGCTACACCTTC. It codes for CASSSRDRGYGYTF. The chain has TRBV28 and TRBJ1-2; 10 nucleotides line up with TRBD1. Unmatched junction bases numbered 6, after V lost 6 bases and J lost 5 bases. The CDR3 runs to 14 residues. Germline CDR1 MDHEN, CDR2 SYDVKM.

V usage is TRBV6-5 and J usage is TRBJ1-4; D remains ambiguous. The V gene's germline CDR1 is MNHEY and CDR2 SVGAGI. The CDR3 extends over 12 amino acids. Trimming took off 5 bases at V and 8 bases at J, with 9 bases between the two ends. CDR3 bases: TGTGCCAGCAGTCTACATAAAGAAAAACTGTTTTTT. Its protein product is CASSLHKEKLFF.

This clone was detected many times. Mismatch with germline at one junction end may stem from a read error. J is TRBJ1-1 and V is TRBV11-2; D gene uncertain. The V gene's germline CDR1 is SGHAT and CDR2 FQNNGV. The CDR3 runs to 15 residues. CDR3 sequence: CASSLDRARNAEAFF. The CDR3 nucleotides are TGTGCCAGCAGCTTAGATAGAGCGCGGAACGCTGAAGCTTTCTTT.

CDR3 bases: TGTGCCAGCAGCTCACAATACAATGAGCAGTTCTTC. It is translated as CASSSQYNEQFF. This sequence joins TRBV7-9 and TRBJ2-1; no clear D. Trimming cost V 4 bases and J 4 bases, with 5 bases left between them. The CDR3 loop spans 12 amino acids. Germline CDR1 is SEHNR and CDR2 is FQNEAQ (reference sequence). Complete variable domain (other parts from reference TRBV7-9 and TRBJ2-1): DTGVSQNPRHKITKRGQNVTFRCDPISEHNRLYWYRQTLGQGPEFLTYFQNEAQLEKSRLLSDRFSAERPKGSFSTLEIQRTEQGDSAMYLCASSSQYNEQFFGPGTRLTVL.

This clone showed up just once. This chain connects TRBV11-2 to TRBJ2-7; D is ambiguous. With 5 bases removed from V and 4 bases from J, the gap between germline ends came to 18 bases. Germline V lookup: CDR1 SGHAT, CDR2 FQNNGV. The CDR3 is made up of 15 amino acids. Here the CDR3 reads CASSRSDTGIYEQYF. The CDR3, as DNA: TGTGCCAGCAGCCGGAGCGACACCGGAATTTACGAGCAGTACTTC. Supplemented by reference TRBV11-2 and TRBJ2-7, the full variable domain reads EAGVAQSPRYKIIEKRQSVAFWCNPISGHATLYWYQQILGQGPKLLIQFQNNGVVDDSQLPKDRFSAERLKGVDSTLKIQPAKLEDSAVYLCASSRSDTGIYEQYFGPGTRLTVT.

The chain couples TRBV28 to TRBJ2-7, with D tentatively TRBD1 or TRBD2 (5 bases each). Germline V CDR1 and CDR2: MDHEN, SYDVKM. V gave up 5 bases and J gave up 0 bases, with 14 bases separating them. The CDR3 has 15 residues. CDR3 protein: CASSTRDGLSYEQYF. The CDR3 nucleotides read TGTGCCAGCAGTACCCGGGACGGACTCTCCTACGAGCAGTACTTC. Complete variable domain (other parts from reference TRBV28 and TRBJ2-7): DVKVTQSSRYLVKRTGEKVFLECVQDMDHENMFWYRQDPGLGLRLIYFSYDVKMKEKGDIPEGYSVSREKKERFSLILESASTNQTSMYLCASSTRDGLSYEQYFGPGTRLTVT.

CDR3 loop: CASSYPGTIDLYEQYF. The CDR3 nucleotides read TGTGCCAGCAGTTACCCTGGGACGATTGACCTCTACGAGCAGTACTTC. The V gene is TRBV6-2 or TRBV6-3, the J gene TRBJ2-7; perhaps D is TRBD1 or TRBD2 (5 bases each). This CDR3 has 16 amino acids. Trimming removed 2 bases at V and 3 bases at J, with 17 bases between. The germline V gene has CDR1 MNHEY and CDR2 SVGEGT.

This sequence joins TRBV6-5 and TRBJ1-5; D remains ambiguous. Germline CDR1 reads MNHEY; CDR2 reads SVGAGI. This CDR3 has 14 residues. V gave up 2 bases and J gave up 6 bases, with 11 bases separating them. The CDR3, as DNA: TGTGCCAGCAGTTACGGAGGGTCCGGTCAGCCCCAGCATTTT. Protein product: CASSYGGSGQPQHF.

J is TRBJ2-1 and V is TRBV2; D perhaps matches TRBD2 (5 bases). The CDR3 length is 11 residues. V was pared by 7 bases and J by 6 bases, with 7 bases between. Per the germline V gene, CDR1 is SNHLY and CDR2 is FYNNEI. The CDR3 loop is CASTAGNEQFF. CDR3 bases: TGTGCCAGCACCGCGGGCAATGAGCAGTTCTTC.

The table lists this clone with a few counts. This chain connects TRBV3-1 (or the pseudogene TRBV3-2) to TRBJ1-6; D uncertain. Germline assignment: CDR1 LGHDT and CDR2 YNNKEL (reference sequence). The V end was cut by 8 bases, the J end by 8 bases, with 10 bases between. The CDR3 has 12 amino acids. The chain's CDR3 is CASGGYDSPLHF. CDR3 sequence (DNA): TGTGCCAGCGGAGGATATGATTCACCCCTCCACTTT.